The clone carrying this TCR beta chain was recorded only once. Study processing details: Using reference gene primer amplification, nucleated cell counts were estimated. Assay: immunoSEQ multiplex PCR; the TCRdb copy retains only in-frame clones and omits some. V and J calls and clone size come straight from that table; D and trimming were deduced from the DNA. The sample yields 10,000 to 15,000 clones, approximately 91% seen once. Germline V CDR1 and CDR2: SQVTM, ANQGSEA. CDR3 length equals 10 residues. The ends lost 5 bases at V and 5 bases at J; junction bases unmatched: 0. This sample stems from a study of blood T cell repertoires in COVID-19.

The receptor's source is a woman aged 60-75 years with active COVID-19. Sequencing was carried out using peripheral blood. This chain joins TRBV29-1 and TRBJ2-7; 7 nucleotides match TRBD2. The CDR3 is CSVLADEQYF. The CDR3, as DNA: TGCAGCGTTCTAGCGGACGAGCAGTACTTC.